A single sample gave rise to the 20 T cell receptor beta chains below, sequenced in a study of glioma-infiltrating T cells. TCR alpha and beta CDR3 regions were amplified from RNA using iRepertoire nested multiplex PCR. TCRdb reprocessed the multiplex PCR reads with MiXCR, giving one entry per CDR3 protein. The sample has about 4,800 distinct CDR3 sequences, 31% seen once; the top ten hold 7.3%. The specimen sequenced was glioma tissue, nonneoplastic brain tissue, or PBMCs (not recorded which). The source of these receptors is a human donor with low-grade glioma or glioblastoma, undergoing nonglioma brain surgery, or in good health (not recorded which).

This clonotype appeared many times. J is TRBJ1-1 and V is TRBV7-9; 9 bases are shared with TRBD1. In germline, CDR1 is SEHNR, CDR2 FQNEAQ (reference sequence). With 5 bases clipped from V and 2 bases from J, the junction kept 6 bases outside the gene matches. This CDR3 spans 15 amino acids. CDR3: CASSPYRGQNTEAFF. CDR3 in DNA: TGTGCCAGCAGCCCCTACAGGGGGCAAAACACTGAAGCTTTCTTT.

This clonotype showed up many times. The chain uses TRBV19 and TRBJ2-7, with TRBD1 identical over 7 bases. The CDR3 totals 13 residues. The germline CDR1 and CDR2 sequences are LNHDA and SQIVND (reference sequence). J gave up 3 bases and V 5 bases, and 4 bases lay outside the gene matches. The CDR3 sequence is CASSLRTGYEQYF. For the CDR3, the DNA is TGTGCCAGTAGTCTCCGGACAGGCTACGAGCAGTACTTC.

About this clonotype: The junction shows a germline mismatch at one end, possibly a read error. This chain uses TRBV4-2 with TRBJ2-3; 10 bases match TRBD2. CDR3 length equals 16 residues. The germline gives CDR1 LGHNA, CDR2 YNFKEQ. CDR3 in amino acids: CASSQVRTSGADTQYF. The CDR3 bases are TGTGCCAGCAGCCAAGTACGAACTAGCGGGGCAGATACTCAGTATTTT.

With regard to this clonotype: The junction differs from germline at one of its ends, possibly a read error. The V call is TRBV4-1, the J call TRBJ2-5; no clear D gene. CDR3 length: 13 amino acids. Germline loops: CDR1 MGHRA, CDR2 YSYEKL. In nucleotides, the CDR3 is TGCTCCAGCAGCCTCCGTGAGCAAGAGACCCAGTACTTC. Its translation: CSSSLREQETQYF.

CDR3: CSVGRGLATDTQYF. The CDR3 DNA reads as TGCAGCGTTGGACGGGGGCTAGCCACAGATACGCAGTATTTT. J is TRBJ2-3 and V is TRBV29-1; D tentatively fits TRBD1 or TRBD2 (6 bases each). Germline V lookup: CDR1 SQVTM, CDR2 ANQGSEA. Trimming left V 4 bases short and J 2 bases short, with 13 bases between. The CDR3 length is 14 residues.

This clonotype is large. The chain combines TRBV6-2 or TRBV6-3 with TRBJ1-5; D gene uncertain. Germline V gives CDR1 MNHEY, CDR2 SVGEGT. The CDR3 runs 14 residues. Trimming removed 6 bases at V and 0 bases at J, with 9 bases between. CDR3 sequence reads: CASRPRDSNQPQHF. CDR3 coding DNA: TGTGCCAGCAGACCCAGAGATAGCAATCAGCCCCAGCATTTT.

This clonotype was detected ten times or more. V usage is TRBV11-3 and J usage is TRBJ2-3; D is unresolved. Trimming removed 2 bases at V and 1 base at J, with 7 bases between. The CDR3 is 14 amino acids. The germline V gene encodes CDR1 SGHNT and CDR2 YENEEA. CDR3 amino acids: CASSLTPGTDTQYF. CDR3 nucleotides: TGTGCCAGCAGCTTAACCCCAGGCACAGATACGCAGTATTTT.

With regard to this clonotype: One end of the junction is discordant with germline, which a read error may explain. This rearrangement joins TRBV3-1 to TRBJ1-1, with 7 positions matching TRBD1. The CDR3 covers 12 residues. Germline V gene data show CDR1 as LGHDT and CDR2 as YNNKEL (reference sequence). In DNA form, the CDR3 reads TGCGCCAGCACAGGGGAATGGACTGAAGCTTTGTTT. This encodes CASTGEWTEALF.

Note on this clonotype: Since a much larger clone is just one base distant, this may be a read error. The genes are TRBV3-1 and TRBJ2-3; 13 bases line up with TRBD2. The CDR3 is made up of 16 amino acids. With 6 bases clipped from V and 1 base from J, the junction kept 4 bases outside the gene matches. Germline CDR1 LGHDT, CDR2 YNNKEL (reference sequence). The CDR3 DNA follows: TGTGCCAGCAGACCCACTAGCGGGGGGGGCACAGATACGCAGTATTTT. Encoded protein: CASRPTSGGGTDTQYF.

This clonotype has ten or more counts. The rearrangement joins TRBV19 to TRBJ2-3, with D possibly matching TRBD1 (6 bases). Germline V gene sequence: CDR1 LNHDA, CDR2 SQIVND (reference sequence). The CDR3 has 15 residues. The V gene lost 6 bases and the J gene lost 3 bases, with 16 bases spanning the gap. The CDR3 nucleotides read TGTGCCAGTAGGGACAGTACAATTCAAACAGATACGCAGTATTTT. Translated: CASRDSTIQTDTQYF.

By its share, this clonotype is medium-sized. The chain links TRBV6-1 to TRBJ2-7; no reliable D call. V shed 6 bases and J shed 3 bases, with 12 bases lying between them. In germline, CDR1 is MNHNS, CDR2 SASEGT. The CDR3 spans 13 residues. The CDR3 DNA follows: TGTGCCAGCAGCCCCTCTCTACTCTACGAGCAGTACGTC. This translates into CASSPSLLYEQYV.

This clonotype was seen only a few times. This sequence may be a read error, since a much larger clone differs from it by one base. This sequence joins TRBV12-3 or TRBV12-4 and TRBJ2-1; no firm D call. The CDR3 consists of 11 residues. The CDR3 loop is CASSPYNGQFF. The CDR3 DNA reads as TGTGCCAGCAGCCCGTACAATGGGCAGTTCTTC.

Details on this clonotype: A junction end diverges from the germline sequence, so it may reflect a read error. The V gene is TRBV3-1, the J gene TRBJ1-3; no clear D. The germline V gene has CDR1 LGHDT and CDR2 YNNKEL (reference sequence). The CDR3 covers 16 residues. CDR3: CASSHEGPPPGNTIYF. The CDR3 nucleotides are TGTGCCAGCAGCCATGAAGGGCCACCGCCAGGAAACACAATATATTTT.

CDR3 amino acids: CASRKPGQRASNTEAFF. The CDR3 DNA reads as TGTGCCAGCAGGAAACCGGGACAGAGGGCCTCGAACACTGAAGCTTTCTTT. V usage is TRBV6-2 or TRBV6-3 and J usage is TRBJ1-1; TRBD1 matches at 7 bases. Germline values: CDR1 MNHEY, CDR2 SVGEGT. The CDR3 loop spans 17 amino acids. V lost 6 bases, J lost 1 base, and 14 bases stayed unmatched.

This clonotype has a handful of counts. J is TRBJ1-1 and V is TRBV30; D is possibly TRBD1 (5 bases). V was trimmed by 2 bases and J by 7 bases, leaving 17 bases between them. The CDR3 is 14 residues long. From germline, CDR1 is GTSNPN and CDR2 SVGIG (reference sequence). The CDR3 DNA sequence: TGTGCCTGGAGTCTCCACCTCAGGGTTGTTGAAGCTTTCTTT. Amino acid sequence: CAWSLHLRVVEAFF.

This clonotype was found many times. V is TRBV18 and J is TRBJ2-7; D uncertain. Germline CDR1 KGHSH, CDR2 LQKENI. The CDR3 has 13 residues. V dropped 4 bases and J dropped 3 bases, with 10 bases sitting between them. The CDR3 DNA sequence: TGTGCCAGCTCACTCGGTTCGGACTACGAGCAGTACGTC. Its translation: CASSLGSDYEQYV.

The chain carries TRBV6-5 and TRBJ2-5; 7 bases are a match to TRBD2. CDR3 size: 15 residues. Germline V gives CDR1 MNHEY, CDR2 SVGAGI. The trim removed 5 bases at V and 5 bases at J, leaving 11 bases unmatched. Written as DNA, the CDR3 is TGTGCCAGCAGTGGAGGACTAGGTGGAACCGAGACCCAGTACTTC. Residues: CASSGGLGGTETQYF.

This chain uses TRBV12-3 or TRBV12-4 with TRBJ1-2, with D hard to call. Trimming cost V 9 bases and J 2 bases, with 16 bases left between them. The CDR3 sequence is 14 residues long. The CDR3 region has the DNA TGTGCCAGAAAGGTTATGTCCCAGAACTATGGCTACACCTTC. Translating it yields CARKVMSQNYGYTF.

The CDR3 here is CSARSGLYNEQFF. The DNA of the CDR3 is TGCAGTGCTAGATCGGGCTTGTACAATGAGCAGTTCTTC. This sequence joins TRBV20-1 and TRBJ2-1; D is unresolved. The CDR3 runs to 13 residues. The germline gives CDR1 DFQATT, CDR2 SNEGSKA (reference sequence). V shed 2 bases and J shed 4 bases, with 9 bases lying between them.

This clonotype was counted only a few times. The chain couples TRBV9 to TRBJ2-1; D gene ambiguous. The CDR3 spans 15 residues. Per germline, CDR1 SGDLS and CDR2 YYNGEE. V lost 2 bases, J lost 6 bases, and 15 bases lay in between. The CDR3 region has the DNA TGTGCCAGCAGCGTCTCCAGTCAATCCCCCAATGAGCAGTTCTTC. Translation gives CASSVSSQSPNEQFF. Using reference TRBV9 and TRBJ2-1 for the parts outside the CDR3, the full variable domain is DSGVTQTPKHLITATGQRVTLRCSPRSGDLSVYWYQQSLDQGLQFLIQYYNGEERAKGNILERFSAQQFPDLHSELNLSSLELGDSALYFCASSVSSQSPNEQFFGPGTRLTVL.